Following are 23 T cell receptor beta chains from one sample sequenced in a study of T cell clonotyping in hematopoietic cell transplantation. Using immunoSEQ multiplex PCR, the repertoire was profiled, and TCRdb retains in-frame clones only, with some absent. The repertoire consists of roughly 13,000 clones, with over 75% occurring once and the leading ten covering around 1.3%. Sample: peripheral blood mononuclear cells. All receptors come from a man aged 25-45 years in good health. Some clones in this sample may be carry-over from other donors' samples.

The chain employs TRBV5-8 and TRBJ2-7; 10 positions agree with TRBD2. V shed 0 bases, J shed 3 bases, and the junction held 6 bases outside the gene matches. CDR1 SGHTS and CDR2 YDEGEE come from the germline V gene. The CDR3 loop spans 16 amino acids. CDR3 coding DNA: TGTGCCAGCAGCTTGGCCGTTTCTAGCGGGAGCTACGAGCAGTACTTC. Amino acids: CASSLAVSSGSYEQYF.

This rearrangement joins TRBV25-1 to TRBJ1-3; no clear D gene. CDR1 is MGHDK and CDR2 is SYGVNS in the germline V gene. The V end lost 3 bases, the J end lost 0 bases, and 6 bases lay between the germline ends. The CDR3 has 14 amino acids. DNA for the CDR3: TGTGCCAGCAGTGATCCAGCCTCTGGAAACACCATATATTTT. Translating it yields CASSDPASGNTIYF.

The V and J genes are TRBV30 and TRBJ2-6; D tentatively fits TRBD1 or TRBD2 (6 bases each). Trimming cost V 3 bases and J 1 base, with 16 bases left between them. The CDR3 has 17 amino acids. Germline-derived CDR1 and CDR2 are GTSNPN and SVGIG (reference sequence). The DNA of the CDR3 is TGTGCCTGGAGGTGGGGGGCCGGAGGGTCTGGGGCCAACGTCCTGACTTTC. This gives the protein CAWRWGAGGSGANVLTF.

The chain recombines TRBV11-2 with TRBJ2-7; 8 bases are shared with TRBD1. CDR3 length equals 15 residues. Trimming removed 3 bases from V and 2 bases from J; junction bases left unmatched: 6. Germline lookup yields CDR1 SGHAT and CDR2 FQNNGV. In DNA, the CDR3 is TGTGCCAGCAGCTTCCGGACAGGGATTACCTACGAGCAGTACTTC. This codes for CASSFRTGITYEQYF. Filled out from reference TRBV11-2 and TRBJ2-7, the complete variable domain reads EAGVAQSPRYKIIEKRQSVAFWCNPISGHATLYWYQQILGQGPKLLIQFQNNGVVDDSQLPKDRFSAERLKGVDSTLKIQPAKLEDSAVYLCASSFRTGITYEQYFGPGTRLTVT.

The chain links TRBV7-3 to TRBJ2-1, with TRBD2 as a possible D gene (7 bases). CDR1 and CDR2 (germline): SGHTA, FQGTGA. The V gene lost 3 bases and the J gene lost 10 bases, with 13 bases spanning the gap. The CDR3 is made up of 13 amino acids. This chain's CDR3 is CASSLGGHGEQFF. DNA of the CDR3: TGTGCCAGCAGCTTGGGGGGGCATGGGGAGCAGTTCTTC.

This CDR3 is CASSYNRLLNTEAFF. The CDR3 nucleotides read TGTGCCAGCAGTTATAACCGACTTCTGAACACTGAAGCTTTCTTT. The gene calls are TRBV6-5 and TRBJ1-1; no firm D call. CDR1 and CDR2 (germline): MNHEY, SVGAGI. V shed 3 bases and J shed 0 bases, with 11 bases lying between them. The CDR3 has 15 residues.

The V and J genes are TRBV19 and TRBJ2-7, with D perhaps matching TRBD1 or TRBD2 (7 bases each). This CDR3 has 15 residues. Germline CDR1 reads LNHDA; CDR2 reads SQIVND (reference sequence). The V gene lost 6 bases and the J gene lost 1 base, with 16 bases spanning the gap. CDR3 loop: CASRNPGGGSYEQYF. CDR3 DNA sequence: TGTGCCAGTAGGAACCCAGGGGGGGGGTCCTACGAGCAGTACTTC.

The chain joins TRBV7-2 to TRBJ1-1, with D unresolved. V was shortened by 6 bases and J by 1 base, with 18 bases between the two germline ends. Looked up from germline, CDR1 is SGHTA and CDR2 is FQGNSA. This CDR3 is built from 16 residues. The CDR3 bases are TGTGCCAGCAGACGCGACCCCGGAACGGCGAACACTGAAGCTTTCTTT. Its translation: CASRRDPGTANTEAFF. Supplemented by reference TRBV7-2 and TRBJ1-1, the full variable domain reads GAGVSQSPSNKVTEKGKDVELRCDPISGHTALYWYRQSLGQGLEFLIYFQGNSAPDKSGLPSDRFSAERTGGSVSTLTIQRTQQEDSAVYLCASRRDPGTANTEAFFGQGTRLTVV.

The chain links TRBV27 to TRBJ1-1, with D perhaps matching TRBD1 (6 bases). Germline V gene data show CDR1 as MNHEY and CDR2 as SMNVEV (reference sequence). V shed 4 bases and J shed 0 bases, with 12 bases lying between them. The CDR3 loop spans 15 amino acids. CDR3 DNA: TGTGCCAGCAGTTGGGGGGCCGTTGTGAACACTGAAGCTTTCTTT. It is translated as CASSWGAVVNTEAFF.

CDR3 in amino acids: CASSFGQNTEAFF. DNA for the CDR3: TGTGCCAGCAGTTTCGGACAGAACACTGAAGCTTTCTTT. This chain links TRBV2 with TRBJ1-1, with D possibly matching TRBD1 (5 bases). Germline CDR1 reads SNHLY; CDR2 reads FYNNEI. Deletions cut 5 bases from V and 1 base from J, with 8 bases between. The CDR3 extends over 13 amino acids.

This sequence joins TRBV5-6 and TRBJ2-5, with D possibly being TRBD2 (7 bases). The CDR3 has 16 residues. In germline, CDR1 is SGHDT, CDR2 YYEEEE. V lost 4 bases to trimming and J lost 5 bases, with 21 bases between them. The CDR3 reads CASSPGGGGVRETQYF. Here the CDR3 DNA reads TGTGCCAGCAGCCCTGGAGGGGGGGGAGTCCGGGAGACCCAGTACTTC.

V and J are TRBV10-3 and TRBJ2-3, with D hard to call. V shed 3 bases and J shed 1 base, with 2 bases lying between them. This CDR3 has 12 residues. Germline V gene data show CDR1 as ENHRY and CDR2 as SYGVKD. The CDR3, as DNA: TGTGCCATCAGTGAAGGCACAGATACGCAGTATTTT. Amino acids: CAISEGTDTQYF.

The J gene is TRBJ2-1, the V gene TRBV9, with TRBD1 identical over 7 bases. CDR1 SGDLS and CDR2 YYNGEE come from the germline V gene. Trimming at V came to 3 bases and at J to 2 bases, leaving 5 bases not matched to a gene. The CDR3 is 15 amino acids. The CDR3 here is CASSATGSTYNEQFF. The CDR3 DNA is TGTGCCAGCAGCGCGACAGGGAGTACCTACAATGAGCAGTTCTTC.

This rearrangement joins TRBV9 to TRBJ1-1; tentatively, D is TRBD1 (6 bases). The V end was cut by 4 bases, the J end by 3 bases, with 16 bases between. From germline, CDR1 is SGDLS and CDR2 YYNGEE. The CDR3 has 15 residues. The CDR3 sequence: CASSPRGRGDTEAFF. The CDR3, as DNA: TGTGCCAGCAGCCCCCGGGGCAGGGGAGACACTGAAGCTTTCTTT.

The gene calls are TRBV11-3 and TRBJ2-7, with unresolved D. The V gene's germline CDR1 is SGHNT and CDR2 YENEEA. V lost 1 base and J lost 2, with 12 bases in between. The CDR3 runs 15 residues. The CDR3 spells CASSLGISSTYEQYF. CDR3 nucleotide sequence: TGTGCCAGCAGCTTAGGTATTTCGAGTACCTACGAGCAGTACTTC.

The V and J genes are TRBV7-3 and TRBJ2-1, with 8 bases matching TRBD2. This CDR3 is built from 15 residues. V was clipped by 5 bases and J by 6 bases; unmatched bases: 9. Germline V lookup: CDR1 SGHTA, CDR2 FQGTGA. The CDR3 DNA reads as TGTGCCAGCAGCCTCGGGGGGGCGCAGGGCAATGAGCAGTTCTTC. Protein product: CASSLGGAQGNEQFF.

The rearrangement uses TRBV9 and TRBJ2-2; TRBD2 matches 9 bases. V lost 0 bases and J lost 8; bases outside the gene matches: 11. This CDR3 is built from 17 residues. CDR1 and CDR2 (germline): SGDLS, YYNGEE. CDR3 region: CASSVARGSGRAGELFF. The CDR3 DNA reads TGTGCCAGCAGCGTAGCCCGGGGTAGCGGGAGAGCGGGGGAGCTGTTTTTT.

The CDR3 loop is CAWSVNGRNTQYF. In DNA form, the CDR3 reads TGTGCCTGGAGTGTGAACGGCAGAAATACGCAGTATTTT. The rearrangement uses TRBV30 and TRBJ2-3; D ambiguous. Trimming shortened V by 0 bases and J by 7 bases, and 11 bases separated the two germline ends. The CDR3 covers 13 residues. Looked up from germline, CDR1 is GTSNPN and CDR2 is SVGIG (reference sequence).

J is TRBJ2-7 and V is TRBV30, with unresolved D. Between the trimmed V and J ends, which lost 1 base and 3 bases, there was a span of 22 bases. Germline lookup yields CDR1 GTSNPN and CDR2 SVGIG (reference sequence). The CDR3 consists of 17 residues. Here the CDR3 reads CAWSDPDQVALLYEQYF. The CDR3 DNA sequence: TGTGCCTGGAGTGATCCGGACCAAGTAGCCCTCCTCTACGAGCAGTACTTC.

The chain recombines TRBV29-1 with TRBJ2-3; TRBD2 agrees at 10 bases. Germline CDR1 SQVTM, CDR2 ANQGSEA. Trimming took 4 bases from V and 2 from J; bases not matched to a gene: 3. The CDR3 consists of 14 residues. The CDR3 DNA reads as TGCAGCGTTGTCCTAGCGGGGGTCACAGATACGCAGTATTTT. Protein: CSVVLAGVTDTQYF.

The chain employs TRBV6-5 and TRBJ1-2; the match to TRBD1 covers 8 bases. Germline trimming cut 6 bases from V and 6 bases from J; bases unmatched to any gene: 12. CDR3 length: 15 residues. From germline, CDR1 is MNHEY and CDR2 SVGAGI. CDR3 sequence (DNA): TGTGCCAGCAGAACGGTCAGGGGGCGCGAGGATGGCTACACCTTC. Translation gives CASRTVRGREDGYTF.

DNA for the CDR3: TGTGCCAGCAGCCACAGGGACACCGGGGAGCTGTTTTTT. Protein: CASSHRDTGELFF. The chain uses TRBV5-8 and TRBJ2-2; D may be TRBD1 (6 bases). This CDR3 contains 13 residues. Trimming shortened V by 4 bases and J by 3 bases, and 7 bases separated the two germline ends. Germline V gene data show CDR1 as SGHTS and CDR2 as YDEGEE.

The gene calls are TRBV30 and TRBJ1-2; 8 bases fit TRBD1. There are 13 residues in the CDR3. Germline CDR1 GTSNPN, CDR2 SVGIG (reference sequence). The junction had 3 bases not matched to a gene; V was cut back by 3 bases and J by 3 bases. CDR3 nucleotides: TGTGCCTGGAGCACGGGACAGGACTATGGCTACACCTTC. Translation gives CAWSTGQDYGYTF.